This T cell receptor (beta chain) was recorded in a study of naive and memory T cell subsets. This CDR3 comprises 12 residues. Looked up from germline, CDR1 is DFQATT and CDR2 is SNEGSKA (reference sequence). Trimming shortened V by 5 bases and J by 4 bases, and 11 bases separated the two germline ends. In the case of this clonotype: Antigen unknown.

CD4+ T cell IFNgamma after overnight CMV lysate exposure gave donor CMV status. Cells stained for CD3, CD4, CD8, CD45RA, CD27 and viability were sorted into four CD45RA/CD27 subsets. Two oligonucleotides, mixed equimolar, formed the beta constant-region primer covering TRBC1 and TRBC2. Four rounds of PCR amplified the ligated cDNA using nested alpha and beta constant-region primers plus SP2. Ligation attached a single-stranded oligonucleotide with a 12-nucleotide UMI and the SP2 primer to the cDNA 3' end. MiXCR was run by TCRdb on the UMI-ligation and nested PCR reads, yielding one entry per CDR3 protein. The repertoire holds around 130,000 distinct CDR3 sequences, with approximately 37% as singletons. Study results and limitations: Over 90% of naive TCR sequences appeared only once, unlike memory subsets.

The clonotype originates from a human donor in good health. The sequencing input was central memory CD4+ T cells from blood. The chain joins TRBV20-1 to TRBJ2-5, with D possibly matching TRBD1 (7 bases). The CDR3 is CSAPQGGETQYF. The CDR3 bases are TGCAGTGCTCCGCAGGGGGGAGAGACCCAGTACTTC.